This T cell receptor (beta chain) was identified in a study of naive CD8 T cells in extremely preterm neonates. Extremely preterm deliveries at about 23-28 weeks of gestation provided the preterm samples. Measured with immunoSEQ multiplex PCR; TCRdb has only the in-frame clones, and not every one. Among 20,000 or so clones, 88% were seen once, and the ten largest hold approximately 1%. The V gene's germline CDR1 is MGHRA and CDR2 YSYEKL. CDR3 length equals 15 residues. V trimming: 2 bases; J trimming: 5 bases; junction bases outside the gene matches: 6. Remarks on this clone: The antigen is undetermined.

Findings of the study overall: Preterm CDR3s were shorter than older groups', with fewer N additions and less trimming.

This sequence was found in a boy who was born preterm. This chain links TRBV4-1 with TRBJ1-2; 9 nucleotides align to TRBD1. The sample was naive CD8+ T cells from cord blood. In DNA, the CDR3 is TGCGCCAGCAGCCAAATTACCGGGACAGGGTATGGCTACACCTTC. This codes for CASSQITGTGYGYTF.